A selection of T cell receptor beta chains follows, all from one sample in a study of T cells after yellow fever vaccination. TCRdb reprocessed the 5' RACE reads via MiXCR and lists one record per CDR3 protein. The sample has 310,000 or so distinct CDR3 sequences, around 4% seen once. The specimen was PBMCs, collected on the day of the yellow fever booster vaccination. The source is a man between 18 and 35 years old who received the YFV17D yellow fever vaccine. Each CDR3 is given with its conserved first and last residue. The D gene is left open where the match is weak. Expanded clones get a size class; other rows say once, few or many, or leave the size out.

abundance | j_gene | d_gene | v_gene | CDR3nt | CDR3aa
- | TRBJ2-1 | TRBD2 | TRBV29-1 | TGCCTGGCTTGGGGGGGGGCCTACAATGAGCAGTTCTTC | CLAWGGAYNEQFF
- | TRBJ2-5 | - | TRBV4-2 | TGTGCCAGCAGCCAAGATTCCACATTTCAAGAGACCCAGTACTTC | CASSQDSTFQETQYF
few | TRBJ1-3 | - | TRBV30 | TGTGCCTGGAGGCCCGGGACGCCTGGAAACACCATATATTTT | CAWRPGTPGNTIYF
many | TRBJ2-2 | - | TRBV4-3 | TGCGCCAGCAGCCAAGAGGTACCGGGGGAGTACACCGGGGAGCTGTTTTTT | CASSQEVPGEYTGELFF
- | TRBJ2-7 | - | TRBV23-1 | TGCGCCAGCAGTCAATCTTGGTGTCGAATCGAGCAGTACTTC | CASSQSWCRIEQYF
many | TRBJ2-3 | TRBD2 | TRBV6-2/TRBV6-3 | TGTGCCAGCAGTTGGAGCGGGGAGGGGGATACGCAGTATTTT | CASSWSGEGDTQYF
few | TRBJ1-2 | TRBD1 | TRBV5-1 | TGCGCCAGCAGCTTACCGGCAGGGGGACGAGGCTACACCTTC | CASSLPAGGRGYTF
- | TRBJ2-4 | - | TRBV7-8 | TGTGCCAGCAGCACCGGCCCGGGACTTATAAACATTCAGTACTTC | CASSTGPGLINIQYF
few | TRBJ1-6 | - | TRBV20-1 | TGCAGTGCTAGAGAGGGGCCTAGCTATAATTCACCCCTCCACTTT | CSAREGPSYNSPLHF
many | TRBJ2-4 | - | TRBV2 | TGTGCCAGCAGCGCGACAGGCGCCAAAAACATTCAGTACTTC | CASSATGAKNIQYF
- | TRBJ2-7 | - | TRBV7-9 | TGTGCCAGCAGCTTCGAACAGGGTTGGGTACACGAGCAGTACTTC | CASSFEQGWVHEQYF
many | TRBJ2-3 | - | TRBV7-2 | TGTGCCAGCAGCTTAGGGGGGGCCCAGGGGGAGTCCACAGATACGCAGTATTTT | CASSLGGAQGESTDTQYF
few | TRBJ2-3 | - | TRBV24-1 | TGTGCCACCAGTGATTCGACCCCTCGCCGGGCAGATACGCAGTATTTT | CATSDSTPRRADTQYF
few | TRBJ2-3 | - | TRBV4-3 | TGCGCCAGCAGCCAAGGATCGGGGGCCTCGGGGTATACGCAGTATTTT | CASSQGSGASGYTQYF
- | TRBJ2-5 | - | TRBV6-2/TRBV6-3 | TGTGCCAGCAGTATAAGGGCGTCCCCAGAGACCCAGTACTTC | CASSIRASPETQYF
many | TRBJ2-2 | - | TRBV5-1 | TGCGCCAGCAGCTTGGGTGACCACGCGAACACCGGGGAGCTGTTTTTT | CASSLGDHANTGELFF
few | TRBJ2-1 | - | TRBV12-3/TRBV12-4 | TGTGCCAGCAGGAGCACAAATGAGCAGTTCTTC | CASRSTNEQFF